This T cell receptor (beta chain) emerged from a study of OX40 agonist ivuxolimab in advanced cancers. With respect to the entire study: Ivuxolimab was an agonistic, fully human IgG2 monoclonal antibody directed against OX40 (CD134), a costimulatory receptor. Intravenous ivuxolimab was administered to patients every 2 weeks at six dose levels: 0.01, 0.1, 0.3, 1.5, 3 and 10 mg/kg. Of the roughly 52 dose-escalation patients, hepatocellular carcinoma was present in about 20, melanoma in some 15, renal cell carcinoma in 9 and head and neck cancer in 9. In the dose-escalation cohort, around 80% of patients were male, and the mean age was 60 years with a range of roughly 20 to 79. Patients were allowed to have had prior anti-PD-1, anti-PD-L1 or anti-CTLA-4 therapy, and roughly two fifths of the dose-escalation patients had been treated with checkpoint inhibitors. Three dose-escalation patients achieved partial responses, one with hepatocellular carcinoma and two with cutaneous melanoma. The point of sequencing TCRbeta in the periphery was to test whether ivuxolimab changed TCR sequence diversity and drove clonal T-cell expansion. The paper reports the monotherapy dose-escalation portion (N of about 50 patients) of the phase I ivuxolimab trial.

Patients with a history of autoimmune disease or receiving systemic immunosuppression were excluded from the trial. Peripheral blood for TCR sequencing was drawn from every dose cohort at baseline, at cycle 4 day 1 and at cycle 7 day 1. The samples were drawn from a first-in-human, open-label, multicenter phase I dose-escalation trial of ivuxolimab. Adults with locally advanced or metastatic melanoma, renal cell, hepatocellular, or head and neck squamous cell carcinoma were enrolled in the trial. Before TCR sequencing, CD4+ and CD8+ T cells were separately sorted from peripheral blood. On this clone itself: Its binding antigen is unknown. Base qualities are not provided; no much larger clone lies one nucleotide away.

Overall study results and their limits: Antigen specificity was not determined for the clonally expanded peripheral T cells. After ivuxolimab, CD8+ T cells had more expanded clones than CD4+ T cells on average. Clonal expansion of both CD4+ and CD8+ blood T cells was observed from baseline to week 6 at doses 0.1 to 3.0 mg/kg. Low levels of normalized T-cell clonal expansion were also shown by some nonresponding patients. In partial responders in the 0.1-3.0 mg/kg groups, normalized peripheral clonal expansion was found to be among the lowest, especially among CD8+ T cells.

Genomic DNA was isolated from the sorted cells so that the TCRbeta CDR3 region could be sequenced. The immunoSEQ Assay was used for sequencing of TCRbeta CDR3 regions. Drawn from immuneACCESS, this table holds only the in-frame rearrangements with V and J called that TCRdb kept. Clones are partly lost; checked studies trace under half to an unresolved V gene and leave the rest unexplained. In this sample the table shows roughly 46,000 clones, about nine tenths of which occur a single time. 10% to 15% of the sample comes from the top ten. From the germline V gene, CDR1 is MDHEN and CDR2 is SYDVKM. There are 13 amino acids in the CDR3, from cysteine to phenylalanine inclusive. Only the CDR3 portion is preserved as DNA: 39 bases, with reading frame beginning at the first base. V lost 5 bases and J lost 7 bases; the stretch between them is 12 bases long.

The starting material was CD4+ or CD8+ T cells sorted from blood, obtained in a trial of the OX40 agonist ivuxolimab. This receptor chain uses TRBV28 and TRBJ2-1; no confident D gene assignment can be made. This receptor was identified in an adult with an advanced solid tumor such as melanoma, head and neck, liver or kidney cancer. The CDR3 is CASSIVGRNEQFF. The nucleotides are TGTGCCAGCAGTATCGTCGGTAGGAATGAGCAGTTCTTC.